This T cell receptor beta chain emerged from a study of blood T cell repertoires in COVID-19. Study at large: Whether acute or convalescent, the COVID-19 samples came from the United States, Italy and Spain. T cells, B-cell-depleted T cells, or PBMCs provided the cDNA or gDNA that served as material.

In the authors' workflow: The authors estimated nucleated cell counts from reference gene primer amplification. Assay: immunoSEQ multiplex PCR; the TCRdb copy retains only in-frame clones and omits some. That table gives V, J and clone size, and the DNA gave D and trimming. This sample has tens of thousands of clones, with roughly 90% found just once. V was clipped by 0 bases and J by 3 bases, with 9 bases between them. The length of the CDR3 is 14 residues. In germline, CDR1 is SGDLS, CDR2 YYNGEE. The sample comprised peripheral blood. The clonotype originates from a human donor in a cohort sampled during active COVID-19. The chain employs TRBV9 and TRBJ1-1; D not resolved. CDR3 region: CASSVAGTHTEAFF. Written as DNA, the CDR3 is TGTGCCAGCAGCGTAGCAGGTACGCACACTGAAGCTTTCTTT.